A single sample is the source of the 14 T cell receptor beta chains below, sequenced in a study of blood T cell repertoires in COVID-19. The table came from immunoSEQ multiplex PCR; TCRdb's copy has only in-frame clones and leaves some out. The sample has some 55,000 clones, around four fifths seen once; the top ten hold about 2%. The specimen was peripheral blood. The receptors originated from a woman in her sixties with acute or convalescent COVID-19.

The chain combines TRBV10-1 with TRBJ2-1; 7 bases are shared with TRBD1. CDR1 WNHNN and CDR2 SYGVQD come from the germline V gene (reference sequence). V trimming: 2 bases; J trimming: 4 bases; junction bases outside the gene matches: 8. The CDR3 is 16 amino acids. The CDR3: CASSERGQGPYNEQFF. In nucleotides, the CDR3 is TGCGCCAGCAGTGAGAGGGGGCAGGGGCCATACAATGAGCAGTTCTTC.

The rearrangement joins TRBV10-3 to TRBJ1-1; no clear D gene. The CDR3 consists of 12 residues. V was pared by 6 bases and J by 1 base, with 6 bases between. Germline assignment: CDR1 ENHRY and CDR2 SYGVKD. Here the CDR3 reads CAISRGNTEAFF. CDR3 nucleotides: TGTGCCATCAGCCGAGGGAACACTGAAGCTTTCTTT.

CDR3 DNA: TGTGCCAGAAGCTTGGCACTATCGGGACAGGGGGCGTGGGAGCAGTACTTC. Translating it yields CARSLALSGQGAWEQYF. This rearrangement joins TRBV5-3 to TRBJ2-7; 12 bases align to TRBD1. TRBV5-3 is flagged as an ORF with uncertain function. This CDR3 contains 17 residues. J gave up 7 bases and V 0 bases, and 11 bases lay outside the gene matches.

The rearrangement uses TRBV6-1 and TRBJ1-5, with TRBD1 matching 8 bases. V lost 3 bases, J lost 1 base, and 5 bases stayed unmatched. From germline, CDR1 is MNHNS and CDR2 SASEGT. The CDR3 runs to 16 residues. This CDR3 is CASSEVTGGSNQPQHF. In DNA, the CDR3 is TGTGCCAGCAGTGAGGTTACAGGGGGGAGCAATCAGCCCCAGCATTTT.

The chain is built from TRBV25-1 and TRBJ1-2, with D unresolved. Looked up from germline, CDR1 is MGHDK and CDR2 is SYGVNS. The CDR3 runs to 13 residues. V lost 6 bases to trimming and J lost 2 bases, with 10 bases between them. CDR3 sequence reads: CASRLDGNYGYTF. The CDR3 region has the DNA TGTGCCAGCAGACTCGACGGGAACTATGGCTACACCTTC.

The rearrangement joins TRBV5-8 to TRBJ1-1; the match to TRBD1 covers 9 bases. Germline values: CDR1 SGHTS, CDR2 YDEGEE. V gave up 1 base and J gave up 3 bases; unmatched junction bases: 4. The CDR3 sequence is 15 residues long. CDR3 bases: TGTGCCAGCAGCTTGACAGGGGGCCGGGACACTGAAGCTTTCTTT. This codes for CASSLTGGRDTEAFF.

The rearrangement joins TRBV7-9 to TRBJ1-2, with TRBD1 identical over 9 bases. CDR3 length: 15 amino acids. In germline, CDR1 is SEHNR, CDR2 FQNEAQ (reference sequence). V lost 5 bases, J lost 5 bases, and 9 bases stayed unmatched. CDR3 residues: CASSEHRGLGYGYTF. As DNA, the CDR3 is TGTGCCAGCAGCGAGCACAGGGGGCTTGGGTATGGCTACACCTTC.

The chain has TRBV6-6 and TRBJ1-1; D is unresolved. Germline values: CDR1 MNHNY, CDR2 SVGAGI (reference sequence). This CDR3 comprises 10 residues. V lost 2 bases to trimming and J lost 10 bases, with 5 bases between them. The DNA of the CDR3 is TGTGCCAGCAGTTACCCGTTAGCTTTCTTT. Amino acid sequence: CASSYPLAFF.

V and J are TRBV19 and TRBJ2-1; D is uncertain. Deletions cut 1 base from V and 4 bases from J, with 8 bases between. The CDR3 loop spans 14 amino acids. The germline V gene encodes CDR1 LNHDA and CDR2 SQIVND (reference sequence). The CDR3 protein is CASSIGAIYNEQFF. In nucleotides, the CDR3 is TGTGCCAGTAGTATAGGGGCAATATACAATGAGCAGTTCTTC.

This rearrangement joins TRBV7-9 to TRBJ2-7, with 8 bases aligning to TRBD1. With V trimmed by 5 bases and J by 5 bases, 8 bases remained unmatched. The length of the CDR3 is 14 residues. Germline V lookup: CDR1 SEHNR, CDR2 FQNEAQ (reference sequence). The CDR3 loop is CASSRGQGGHEQYF. The CDR3, as DNA: TGTGCCAGCAGCCGAGGACAGGGAGGACACGAGCAGTACTTC.

The gene calls are TRBV3-1 (or the pseudogene TRBV3-2) and TRBJ1-3, with 8 bases fitting TRBD1. The CDR3 consists of 17 residues. The germline V gene encodes CDR1 LGHDT and CDR2 YNNKEL (reference sequence). After removal of 1 base from V and 4 bases from J, the junction contained 9 bases not matched to a gene. In nucleotides, the CDR3 is TGTGCCAGCAGCCAAGGAGTCAGGGGGCTTTCAGGAAACACCATATATTTT. Translation gives CASSQGVRGLSGNTIYF.

The V gene is TRBV5-6, the J gene TRBJ2-2, with 8 positions matching TRBD1. Germline loops: CDR1 SGHDT, CDR2 YYEEEE. Trimming at V came to 0 bases and at J to 0 bases, leaving 7 bases not matched to a gene. The CDR3 is 18 residues long. The DNA of the CDR3 is TGTGCCAGCAGCTTGGACGGGACAGGACTCCCGAACACCGGGGAGCTGTTTTTT. Its protein product is CASSLDGTGLPNTGELFF.

The chain has TRBV3-1 (or the pseudogene TRBV3-2) and TRBJ2-5, with D uncertain. The CDR3 has 13 amino acids. CDR1 and CDR2 (germline): LGHDT, YNNKEL (reference sequence). Trimming pared 3 bases from V and 5 bases from J, leaving 10 bases between. The CDR3 loop is CASSQTVRETQYF. The CDR3 DNA reads as TGTGCCAGCAGCCAGACCGTGAGGGAGACCCAGTACTTC.

The chain couples TRBV7-8 to TRBJ1-3, with D perhaps TRBD1 (5 bases). This CDR3 is built from 15 residues. Trimming cost V 2 bases and J 1 base, with 9 bases left between them. Germline V gives CDR1 SGHVS, CDR2 FQNEAQ. DNA for the CDR3: TGTGCCAGCAGCTTATTCCGGGGGTCTGGAAACACCATATATTTT. As protein: CASSLFRGSGNTIYF.